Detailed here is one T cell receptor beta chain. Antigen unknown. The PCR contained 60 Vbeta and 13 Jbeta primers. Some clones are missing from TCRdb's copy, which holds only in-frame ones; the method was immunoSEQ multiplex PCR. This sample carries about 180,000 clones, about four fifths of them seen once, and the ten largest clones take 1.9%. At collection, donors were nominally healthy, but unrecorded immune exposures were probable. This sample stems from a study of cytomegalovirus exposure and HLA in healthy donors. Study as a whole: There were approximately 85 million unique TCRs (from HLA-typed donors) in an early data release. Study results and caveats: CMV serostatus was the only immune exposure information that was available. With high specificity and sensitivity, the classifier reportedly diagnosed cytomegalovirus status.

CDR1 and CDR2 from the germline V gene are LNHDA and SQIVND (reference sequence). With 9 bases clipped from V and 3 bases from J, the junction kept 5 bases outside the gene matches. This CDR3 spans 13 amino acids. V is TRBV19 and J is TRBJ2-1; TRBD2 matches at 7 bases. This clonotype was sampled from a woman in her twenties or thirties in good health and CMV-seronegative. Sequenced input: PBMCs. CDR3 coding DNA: TGTGCCAGCGGCCGGGACTACTACAATGAGCAGTTCTTC. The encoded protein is CASGRDYYNEQFF. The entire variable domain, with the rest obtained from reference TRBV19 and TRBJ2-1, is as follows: DGGITQSPKYLFRKEGQNVTLSCEQNLNHDAMYWYRQDPGQGLRLIYYSQIVNDFQKGDIAEGYSVSREKKESFPLTVTSAQKNPTAFYLCASGRDYYNEQFFGPGTRLTVL.